The 25 T cell receptor beta chains below were found in one sample sequenced in a study of cytomegalovirus exposure and HLA in healthy donors. PCR primers comprised 60 Vbeta and 13 Jbeta primers. Repertoires were generated with immunoSEQ multiplex PCR, while TCRdb's copy carries only in-frame clones and drops some. The table lists about 180,000 clones, 65% to 85% of them singletons, with 1.4% in the top ten. The sequencing input was PBMCs. The receptors were gathered from a girl aged 10 to 17 in good health and CMV-seropositive.

The chain recombines TRBV6-5 with TRBJ2-2, with D unclear. The CDR3 runs to 13 residues. The ends were cut back, 7 bases at V and 0 bases at J, with 6 bases in the middle. CDR1 is MNHEY and CDR2 is SVGAGI in the germline V gene. The CDR3 is CASTPPNTGELFF. The DNA of the CDR3 is TGTGCCAGCACCCCTCCGAACACCGGGGAGCTGTTTTTT.

This clone was detected a few times. The chain recombines TRBV7-8 with TRBJ2-2; TRBD2 might be the D (7 bases). The CDR3 is 16 amino acids. Germline CDR1 reads SGHVS; CDR2 reads FQNEAQ. Trimming shortened V by 0 bases and J by 7 bases, and 15 bases separated the two germline ends. The CDR3 loop is CASSLAGGGGGGELFF. CDR3 coding DNA: TGTGCCAGCAGCTTAGCGGGCGGGGGCGGAGGCGGGGAGCTGTTTTTT.

This chain links TRBV6-1 with TRBJ2-7; tentatively, D is TRBD2 (5 bases). This CDR3 is 16 amino acids long. The germline gives CDR1 MNHNS, CDR2 SASEGT. V was cut by 1 base and J by 0 bases, with 13 bases left in between. DNA of the CDR3: TGTGCCAGCAGTGAAGGTACCGGGGATAGCTCCTACGAGCAGTACTTC. As protein: CASSEGTGDSSYEQYF.

This chain joins TRBV5-1 and TRBJ2-3, with a possible D match to TRBD2 (5 bases). From germline, CDR1 is SGHRS and CDR2 YFSETQ. V dropped 5 bases and J dropped 0 bases, with 10 bases sitting between them. This CDR3 comprises 14 residues. This CDR3 reads CASRERISTDTQYF. The DNA of the CDR3 is TGCGCCAGCAGGGAGCGGATTAGCACAGATACGCAGTATTTT.

The rearrangement uses TRBV7-9 and TRBJ2-7; 9 nucleotides align to TRBD2. Germline-derived CDR1 and CDR2 are SEHNR and FQNEAQ (reference sequence). The length of the CDR3 is 15 residues. V shed 3 bases, J shed 3 bases, and the junction held 6 bases outside the gene matches. The CDR3 sequence is CASSFGGRGLYEQYF. The CDR3 DNA follows: TGTGCCAGCAGCTTTGGCGGGAGGGGCCTCTACGAGCAGTACTTC.

This clone was counted a few times. J is TRBJ2-6 and V is TRBV2; 7 bases match TRBD1. The CDR3 loop spans 15 amino acids. Germline loops: CDR1 SNHLY, CDR2 FYNNEI. With V trimmed by 6 bases and J by 4 bases, 6 bases remained unmatched. The CDR3, as DNA: TGTGCCAGCAGAGAAACAGGGGCAGGGGCCAACGTCCTGACTTTC. Its protein product is CASRETGAGANVLTF.

The chain recombines TRBV19 with TRBJ2-4; D unresolved. Germline loops: CDR1 LNHDA, CDR2 SQIVND (reference sequence). V was cut by 3 bases and J by 7 bases, with 7 bases left in between. The CDR3 consists of 12 residues. For the CDR3, the DNA is TGTGCCAGTAGTATTTCTAGGAACATTCAGTACTTC. Its protein product is CASSISRNIQYF.

V gene TRBV5-1 combines with J gene TRBJ1-1, with TRBD1 matching over 10 bases. This CDR3 has 15 residues. V trimming: 2 bases; J trimming: 4 bases; junction bases outside the gene matches: 5. Per the germline V gene, CDR1 is SGHRS and CDR2 is YFSETQ. The DNA of the CDR3 is TGCGCCAGCAGCTTACCGGGACAGGGGATCACTGAAGCTTTCTTT. Translated: CASSLPGQGITEAFF.

This chain connects TRBV6-5 to TRBJ2-5; no clear D. The J call may not be correct, given that the DNA end is closer to TRBJ2-7. The CDR3 runs to 13 residues. In germline, CDR1 is MNHEY, CDR2 SVGAGI. CDR3 DNA sequence: TGTGCCAGCAGTTACAGGGACTCCTACGAGCAGTACTTC. It codes for CASSYRDSYEQYF.

CDR3 in amino acids: CASSLGEDTGVSYTF. CDR3 coding DNA: TGTGCCAGCAGCTTAGGGGAGGACACAGGGGTGAGCTACACCTTC. The V gene is TRBV7-9, the J gene TRBJ1-2; 7 bases agree with TRBD1. Losses at the gene ends were 1 base for V and 9 bases for J; bases not matched to a gene: 11. Germline values: CDR1 SEHNR, CDR2 FQNEAQ (reference sequence). This CDR3 comprises 15 residues.

This clone was counted a single time. The V and J genes are TRBV4-1 and TRBJ1-3; 9 bases align to TRBD1. CDR1 and CDR2 (germline): MGHRA, YSYEKL. The junction had 8 bases not matched to a gene; V was cut back by 4 bases and J by 4 bases. The CDR3 loop spans 16 amino acids. Here the CDR3 reads CASSPRTGVSGNTIYF. CDR3 nucleotide sequence: TGCGCCAGCAGCCCGCGGACAGGGGTATCAGGAAACACCATATATTTT.

The chain carries TRBV2 and TRBJ2-7, with 8 bases lining up with TRBD2. The CDR3 runs 16 residues. V dropped 1 base and J dropped 1; count of bases not matched to a gene: 6. Germline V gene lookup returns CDR1 SNHLY and CDR2 FYNNEI. This CDR3 reads CASSEGELAASYEQYF. For the CDR3, the DNA is TGTGCCAGCAGTGAAGGGGAACTAGCGGCTTCCTACGAGCAGTACTTC.

This clone was observed a few times. The V call is TRBV7-9, the J call TRBJ1-4; D remains ambiguous. CDR1 SEHNR and CDR2 FQNEAQ come from the germline V gene (reference sequence). V was trimmed by 10 bases and J by 7 bases, leaving 19 bases between them. This CDR3 is 14 amino acids long. The CDR3 sequence: CATGYGREFEKLFF. The CDR3 DNA reads TGTGCCACCGGCTACGGACGGGAGTTTGAAAAACTGTTTTTT.

This chain uses TRBV30 with TRBJ1-5; TRBD1 agrees at 8 bases. CDR1 and CDR2 (germline): GTSNPN, SVGIG (reference sequence). Trimming took 0 bases from V and 4 from J; bases not matched to a gene: 11. CDR3 length: 17 residues. As DNA, the CDR3 is TGTGCCTGGAGTGTACGGACAGGGAGTGGCGGTAATCAGCCCCAGCATTTT. Translation gives CAWSVRTGSGGNQPQHF.

The chain is built from TRBV19 and TRBJ1-4; 8 bases align to TRBD1. J was trimmed by 6 bases and V by 5 bases; bases with no gene match: 2. Germline loops: CDR1 LNHDA, CDR2 SQIVND (reference sequence). There are 13 residues in the CDR3. CDR3 DNA: TGTGCCAGTAGTGCGGGACAGGATGAAAAACTGTTTTTT. This translates into CASSAGQDEKLFF.

There are a few counts of this clone. The chain has TRBV10-3 and TRBJ1-2; D is possibly TRBD1 (5 bases). The CDR3 is 12 amino acids. CDR1 ENHRY and CDR2 SYGVKD come from the germline V gene. V was clipped by 8 bases and J by 1 base, with 8 bases between them. The CDR3 region is CAIGDSNYGYTF. The CDR3 region has the DNA TGTGCCATCGGCGACAGTAACTATGGCTACACCTTC.

This clone came up once. This chain links TRBV7-9 with TRBJ2-3; 7 positions match TRBD1. The CDR3 contains 17 residues. The V segment lost 5 bases and the J segment 0 bases; nucleotides outside the gene matches: 11. Germline V CDR1 and CDR2: SEHNR, FQNEAQ (reference sequence). This CDR3 is CASSRSGQSYSTDTQYF. The CDR3 DNA reads TGTGCCAGCAGCCGCTCGGGACAGTCCTATAGCACAGATACGCAGTATTTT.

This chain joins TRBV5-1 and TRBJ1-4; tentatively, D is TRBD1 (6 bases). V was shortened by 2 bases and J by 1 base, with 9 bases between the two germline ends. The CDR3 has 15 amino acids. Germline V gene lookup returns CDR1 SGHRS and CDR2 YFSETQ. The CDR3 coding sequence is TGCGCCAGCAGCTTTTCAGGGGTAACTAATGAAAAACTGTTTTTT. Translation: CASSFSGVTNEKLFF.

The gene calls are TRBV27 and TRBJ1-1, with D possibly matching TRBD1 (5 bases). With 3 bases removed from V and 1 base from J, the gap between germline ends came to 6 bases. The CDR3 totals 13 residues. Germline V gene sequence: CDR1 MNHEY, CDR2 SMNVEV (reference sequence). CDR3 sequence reads: CASSFGGNTEAFF. The CDR3 nucleotides are TGTGCCAGCAGTTTCGGGGGGAACACTGAAGCTTTCTTT.

V is TRBV2 and J is TRBJ2-7, with D unclear. The CDR3 is made up of 12 amino acids. Germline CDR1 and CDR2: SNHLY and FYNNEI. Trimming left V 0 bases short and J 4 bases short, with 4 bases between. CDR3 sequence: CASSEARYEQYF. CDR3 sequence (DNA): TGTGCCAGCAGTGAAGCGCGTTACGAGCAGTACTTC.

The chain combines TRBV7-6 with TRBJ1-1, with D hard to call. The CDR3 extends over 13 amino acids. The V end was cut by 4 bases, the J end by 3 bases, with 9 bases between. CDR1 is SGHVS, CDR2 FNYEAQ, per germline. The CDR3 region has the DNA TGTGCCAGCAGCTCGCGGATGGACACTGAAGCTTTCTTT. The encoded protein is CASSSRMDTEAFF.

This clone was observed once. The genes are TRBV6-4 and TRBJ1-1, with 7 nucleotides matching TRBD1. CDR3 length: 14 residues. V dropped 4 bases and J dropped 4; count of bases not matched to a gene: 6. CDR1 MRHNA and CDR2 SNTAGT come from the germline V gene. The CDR3 protein is CASSALPGGTEAFF. CDR3 sequence (DNA): TGTGCCAGCAGTGCCCTCCCAGGGGGCACTGAAGCTTTCTTT.

The chain links TRBV30 to TRBJ2-2; 8 bases are a match to TRBD1. CDR1 and CDR2 from the germline V gene are GTSNPN and SVGIG (reference sequence). This CDR3 region has 14 residues. Trimming took 5 bases from V and 1 from J; bases not matched to a gene: 3. CDR3 amino acids: CAWVTGENTGELFF. The CDR3, as DNA: TGTGCCTGGGTGACAGGGGAGAACACCGGGGAGCTGTTTTTT.

The genes are TRBV18 and TRBJ1-1; D remains ambiguous. Germline lookup yields CDR1 KGHSH and CDR2 LQKENI. Trimming stripped 2 bases from V and 3 bases from J, with 7 bases between. The CDR3 totals 13 residues. CDR3 nucleotide sequence: TGTGCCAGCTCACCATCGTCCTACACTGAAGCTTTCTTT. It is translated as CASSPSSYTEAFF.

The chain combines TRBV10-3 with TRBJ2-2, with a weak D call TRBD1 (6 bases). Trimming shortened V by 6 bases and J by 0 bases, and 8 bases separated the two germline ends. This CDR3 contains 14 residues. CDR1 and CDR2 from the germline V gene are ENHRY and SYGVKD. The CDR3 DNA follows: TGTGCCATCAGACAGGGAGCGAACACCGGGGAGCTGTTTTTT. Residues: CAIRQGANTGELFF.